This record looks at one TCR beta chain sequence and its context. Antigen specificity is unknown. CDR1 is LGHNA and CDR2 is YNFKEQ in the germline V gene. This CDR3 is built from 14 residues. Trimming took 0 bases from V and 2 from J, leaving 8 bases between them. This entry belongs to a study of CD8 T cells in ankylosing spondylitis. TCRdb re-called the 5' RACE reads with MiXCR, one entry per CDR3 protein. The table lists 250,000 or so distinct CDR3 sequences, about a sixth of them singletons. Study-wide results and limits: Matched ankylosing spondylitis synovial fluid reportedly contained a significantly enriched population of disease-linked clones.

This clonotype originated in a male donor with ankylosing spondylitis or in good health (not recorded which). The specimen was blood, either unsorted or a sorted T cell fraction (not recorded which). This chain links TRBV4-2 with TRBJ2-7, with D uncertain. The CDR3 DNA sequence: TGTGCCAGCAGCCAAGATTTAGGGACCTACGAGCAGTACTTC. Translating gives CASSQDLGTYEQYF.